One and the same sample provided the 2 T cell receptor beta chains below, sequenced in a study of T cells expressing NK-cell markers. TCRdb re-called the 5' RACE reads and gives one entry per CDR3 protein, without DNA. Recorded for this sample: about 390,000 distinct CDR3 sequences. Material: blood T cells: a sorted CD56 or NKG2C T cell subset, CD4+ or CD8+ T cells, or bulk PBMC T cells (not recorded which). The receptors come from a woman aged 45 to 65 in good health.

The gene calls are TRBV7-9 and TRBJ2-6; the D gene TCRdb calls, TRBD1, cannot be checked with no DNA. This CDR3 has 18 residues. Looked up from germline, CDR1 is SEHNR and CDR2 is FQNEAQ (reference sequence). Here the CDR3 reads CASSPTGTGGPGANVLTF.

The rearrangement uses TRBV10-3 and TRBJ1-1; the TRBD1 assignment by TCRdb is unverifiable without DNA. The CDR3 covers 15 residues. Germline CDR1 and CDR2: ENHRY and SYGVKD. CDR3 loop: CAISESGTGDSEAFF.